Listed here are 4 T cell receptor beta chains from one sample, sequenced in a study of blood T cell repertoires in COVID-19. Assay: immunoSEQ multiplex PCR; the TCRdb copy retains only in-frame clones and omits some. The sample shows approximately 72,000 clones, approximately 85% of them seen only once. Sample: peripheral blood. The receptors here all came from a woman of 80 years or more with active or convalescent COVID-19.

The chain is built from TRBV28 and TRBJ1-3, with D hard to call. From germline, CDR1 is MDHEN and CDR2 SYDVKM. V lost 1 base and J lost 0, with 10 bases in between. CDR3 length: 16 amino acids. Here the CDR3 reads CASSLLAIRSGNTIYF. CDR3 DNA sequence: TGTGCCAGCAGTTTATTGGCCATCCGCTCTGGAAACACCATATATTTT.

This clone was counted only a few times. The V gene is TRBV7-9, the J gene TRBJ1-6, with a tentative D call TRBD1 (6 bases). CDR3 length: 18 amino acids. Germline V gives CDR1 SEHNR, CDR2 FQNEAQ (reference sequence). Between the trimmed V and J ends, which lost 0 bases and 8 bases, there was a span of 20 bases. This chain's CDR3 is CASSLARGGAGLDSPLHF. CDR3 nucleotides: TGTGCCAGCAGCTTAGCAAGGGGGGGCGCAGGTTTGGATTCACCCCTCCACTTT.

The chain links TRBV12-5 to TRBJ2-5; 9 positions match TRBD2. The germline CDR1 and CDR2 sequences are LGHNT and FRNRAP. The CDR3 spans 13 residues. V shed 6 bases and J 6 bases; nucleotides not matched to a gene: 5. The CDR3, as DNA: TGTGCTAGTGGATCCGGGACTAGCAAGACCCAGTACTTC. This codes for CASGSGTSKTQYF. Based on the CDR3 plus reference TRBV12-5 and TRBJ2-5, the full variable domain is DARVTQTPRHKVTEMGQEVTMRCQPILGHNTVFWYRQTMMQGLELLAYFRNRAPLDDSGMPKDRFSAEMPDATLATLKIQPSEPRDSAVYFCASGSGTSKTQYFGPGTRLLVL.

A few counts support this clone. The chain has TRBV5-4 and TRBJ1-1; TRBD1 aligns across 7 bases. V trimming: 2 bases; J trimming: 5 bases; junction bases outside the gene matches: 6. Germline V gene lookup returns CDR1 SGHNT and CDR2 YYREEE (reference sequence). The CDR3 totals 14 residues. The chain's CDR3 is CASSFPPTGTEAFF. CDR3 nucleotides: TGTGCCAGCAGCTTCCCCCCGACAGGGACTGAAGCTTTCTTT.